Below, 4 T cell receptor beta chains from the same sample are listed, as sequenced in a study of blood T cells in healthy people across ages (dated by TCRdb to the mid-2010s). The library was generated by 5' RACE. For sequencing, an Illumina HiSeq 2500 was employed. A second PCR of about 7 to 12 cycles was run with a J-beta primer mix and a sample-barcoded 5' primer. The public reads were reanalyzed by TCRdb: fastp trimming at Q25, MiXCR alignment, in-frame beta chains only. Here each entry gathers all rows of one CDR3 protein and keeps the most common genes and DNA. In all, the sample holds hundreds of thousands of distinct CDR3 sequences, and more than 45% of those were seen once. The biggest ten clones account for less than 15% of the sample. The sequenced material came from blood. The receptors were gathered from a woman older than 75 in good health.

The chain recombines TRBV3-1 with TRBJ1-2; possible D gene TRBD1, 5 bases. The CDR3 consists of 13 residues. Trimming shortened V by 4 bases and J by 4 bases, and 10 bases separated the two germline ends. Germline V gives CDR1 LGHDT, CDR2 YNNKEL (reference sequence). The CDR3 here is CASSPGLIYGYTF. In DNA, the CDR3 is TGTGCCAGCAGCCCGGGACTGATCTATGGCTACACCTTC.

This clonotype was seen a handful of times. This sequence joins TRBV7-2 and TRBJ1-1; D ambiguous. The V end lost 6 bases, the J end lost 5 bases, and 13 bases lay between the germline ends. Germline loops: CDR1 SGHTA, CDR2 FQGNSA. This CDR3 comprises 13 residues. CDR3: CASRGSPGTEAFF. The DNA for the CDR3 is TGTGCCAGCAGGGGGTCCCCTGGAACTGAAGCTTTCTTT.

In this sample, this clonotype turned up a few times. This chain links TRBV7-3 with TRBJ2-1; TRBD2 matches at 9 bases. The CDR3 is made up of 17 amino acids. Germline assignment: CDR1 SGHTA and CDR2 FQGTGA. V lost 5 bases to trimming and J lost 5 bases; unmatched junction nucleotides: 13. CDR3 sequence (DNA): TGTGCCAGCAGCCAAGGGGGCGGCGGGAGGGCCAACAATGAGCAGTTCTTC. Translated: CASSQGGGGRANNEQFF.

The sample holds a few counts of this clonotype. The V and J genes are TRBV20-1 and TRBJ2-3, with a possible D match to TRBD2 (7 bases). Deletions cut 1 base from V and 11 bases from J, with 19 bases between. The CDR3 has 14 amino acids. Looked up from germline, CDR1 is DFQATT and CDR2 is SNEGSKA (reference sequence). The CDR3: CSARAGGAAGGQYF. CDR3 bases: TGCAGTGCTAGAGCGGGGGGCGCCGCAGGAGGGCAGTATTTT.